This T cell receptor (beta chain) was retrieved from a study of T cell repertoires in cytomegalovirus infection. Study results and limitations: In two of eight donors, the top clonotype was HLA-C-restricted CMV-specific.

TCRdb reanalysed the reads using MiXCR and keeps one entry per CDR3 protein. The data contain approximately 260,000 distinct CDR3 sequences, approximately 15% of them seen just once; the ten biggest clones take up more than 45%. This clonotype was recorded many times. Its antigen is unidentified. The sample comprised CD8+ T cells from PBMCs. The origin of this receptor is a human donor in good health (CMV status not recorded). Some clones in this sample may be carry-over from other donors' samples.

In DNA, the CDR3 is TGCAGCGTTGAAGGCCGGGACACAGATACGCAGTATTTT. It translates to CSVEGRDTDTQYF. The chain joins TRBV29-1 to TRBJ2-3; possibly TRBD2 for D (5 bases). Looked up from germline, CDR1 is SQVTM and CDR2 is ANQGSEA. Trimming cost V 1 base and J 2 bases, with 7 bases left between them. The CDR3 runs to 13 residues.